This record covers a single T cell receptor beta chain. This sample is drawn from a study of cytomegalovirus exposure and HLA in healthy donors. V shed 5 bases and J shed 1 base, with 23 bases lying between them. This CDR3 contains 18 residues. Germline-derived CDR1 and CDR2 are SNHLY and FYNNEI. PCR amplification relied on 60 Vbeta primers (plus 13 Jbeta primers). Data came from immunoSEQ multiplex PCR; TCRdb stores just in-frame clones and leaves some out. The sample carries some 190,000 clones, 75% to 85% recorded once. The TCR sequence derives from a woman aged 45-65 years in good health and CMV-seronegative. The chain recombines TRBV2 with TRBJ1-1; D is uncertain. The sequencing input was PBMCs. CDR3 coding DNA: TGTGCCAGCAGTCAAACAATATCGACGGGGATAGCGAACACTGAAGCTTTCTTT. Protein product: CASSQTISTGIANTEAFF.